One sample yielded the 20 T cell receptor beta chains listed below, sequenced in a study of T cells in Graves' hyperthyroidism and ophthalmopathy. Amplification targeted TCR beta CDR3 regions from RNA transcripts. Using the HTBI primer set, a first-round RT-PCR was run on the TCR CDR3. MiXCR, run by TCRdb on the multiplex PCR reads, gives a single entry per CDR3 protein. Among hundreds of thousands of distinct CDR3 sequences listed, less than 20% were seen once. Sequenced material: blood. The receptors stem from a woman younger than 35 with Graves' hyperthyroidism.

The chain combines TRBV19 with TRBJ1-5; D gene ambiguous. CDR1 is LNHDA, CDR2 SQIVND, per germline (reference sequence). V was shortened by 6 bases and J by 0 bases, with 15 bases between the two germline ends. The CDR3 length is 16 residues. As DNA, the CDR3 is TGTGCCAGTAGAACCCTCTTGCAGAGTAGCAATCAGCCCCAGCATTTT. It is translated as CASRTLLQSSNQPQHF.

The chain combines TRBV7-9 with TRBJ1-3; D might be TRBD1 (6 bases). The CDR3 contains 20 residues. Trimming took 5 bases from V and 0 from J, leaving 26 bases between them. Germline V gene sequence: CDR1 SEHNR, CDR2 FQNEAQ (reference sequence). In DNA, the CDR3 is TGTGCCAGCAGCGCGAACAGGGTTAACAATCCTCGTTTCTCTGGAAACACCATATATTTT. The encoded protein is CASSANRVNNPRFSGNTIYF.

The chain employs TRBV6-2 or TRBV6-3 and TRBJ2-1, with 14 bases fitting TRBD2. CDR1 is MNHEY and CDR2 is SVGEGT in the germline V gene. This CDR3 region has 16 residues. V lost 5 bases to trimming and J lost 6 bases; unmatched junction nucleotides: 6. CDR3 protein: CASSGTGTSGSNEQFF. DNA of the CDR3: TGTGCCAGCAGTGGGACCGGGACTAGCGGGAGCAATGAGCAGTTCTTC.

This clonotype was recorded many times. The chain has TRBV25-1 and TRBJ2-3, with a weak D call TRBD1 (6 bases). The length of the CDR3 is 18 residues. CDR1 is MGHDK and CDR2 is SYGVNS in the germline V gene. The germline V and J ends were trimmed by 3 bases and 2 bases, with 21 bases remaining between them. The CDR3 is CASSEGALGAPVTDTQYF. CDR3 nucleotide sequence: TGTGCCAGCAGTGAGGGGGCTCTGGGGGCGCCGGTCACAGATACGCAGTATTTT.

This sequence joins TRBV19 and TRBJ1-5, with no clear D. CDR3 length: 14 residues. The V end was cut by 0 bases, the J end by 1 base, with 4 bases between. The germline gives CDR1 LNHDA, CDR2 SQIVND (reference sequence). The CDR3 sequence is CASSIDVSNQPQHF. For the CDR3, the DNA is TGTGCCAGTAGTATAGACGTCAGCAATCAGCCCCAGCATTTT.

The V call is TRBV5-1, the J call TRBJ2-1; D remains unclear. Looked up from germline, CDR1 is SGHRS and CDR2 is YFSETQ. V dropped 0 bases and J dropped 9 bases, with 10 bases sitting between them. CDR3 length: 13 residues. DNA for the CDR3: TGCGCCAGCAGCTTGGTCGAGACGGGTGAGCAGTTCTTC. Residues: CASSLVETGEQFF.

This clonotype was counted only a few times. The chain is built from TRBV20-1 and TRBJ2-7; TRBD1 agrees at 9 bases. Germline assignment: CDR1 DFQATT and CDR2 SNEGSKA (reference sequence). This CDR3 is 15 amino acids long. The ends lost 2 bases at V and 3 bases at J; junction bases unmatched: 8. CDR3 sequence (DNA): TGCAGTGCTAGATTCGACAGGGGGACCAACTACGAGCAGTACTTC. It specifies CSARFDRGTNYEQYF.

This clonotype was found a few times. This rearrangement joins TRBV5-1 to TRBJ2-7; the D is unclear. Germline V gene sequence: CDR1 SGHRS, CDR2 YFSETQ. The ends were cut back, 0 bases at V and 2 bases at J, with 6 bases in the middle. There are 13 residues in the CDR3. In DNA, the CDR3 is TGCGCCAGCAGCTTGGACAGTCCCTACGAGCAGTACTTC. This gives the protein CASSLDSPYEQYF.

This clonotype showed up many times. The CDR3 sequence is CASSLGAGTPPIEQYF. CDR3 nucleotide sequence: TGTGCCAGCAGCTTAGGGGCCGGAACTCCCCCCATCGAGCAGTACTTC. This chain connects TRBV27 to TRBJ2-7, with D possibly TRBD1 on 5 matching bases. The CDR3 runs to 16 residues. Germline values: CDR1 MNHEY, CDR2 SMNVEV (reference sequence). The V gene lost 6 bases and the J gene lost 6 bases, with 24 bases spanning the gap.

This clonotype showed up just a few times. The chain joins TRBV29-1 to TRBJ2-5; D possibly corresponds to TRBD1 (5 bases). With 2 bases removed from V and 3 bases from J, the gap between germline ends came to 13 bases. The CDR3 spans 14 residues. Germline V CDR1 and CDR2: SQVTM, ANQGSEA. CDR3 in DNA: TGCAGCGTTGAACTTAGGGGAAAAAAAGAGACCCAGTACTTC. Its protein is CSVELRGKKETQYF.

This clonotype was seen many times. The J gene is TRBJ1-1, the V gene TRBV19; 7 bases agree with TRBD1. In germline, CDR1 is LNHDA, CDR2 SQIVND (reference sequence). The CDR3 length is 13 residues. V lost 8 bases and J lost 7; bases outside the gene matches: 10. CDR3 amino acids: CASARTGLNEAFF. Here the CDR3 DNA reads TGTGCCAGTGCCCGGACAGGACTAAATGAAGCTTTCTTT.

This clonotype was counted a few times. J is TRBJ2-2 and V is TRBV5-1, with D possibly matching TRBD2 (5 bases). This CDR3 is 14 amino acids long. Looked up from germline, CDR1 is SGHRS and CDR2 is YFSETQ. Between the trimmed V and J ends, which lost 0 bases and 6 bases, there was a span of 9 bases. The CDR3 sequence is CASSLGGGPGELFF. The CDR3 DNA reads TGCGCCAGCAGCTTGGGCGGAGGTCCCGGGGAGCTGTTTTTT.

This clonotype came up many times. The chain has TRBV6-1 and TRBJ1-1, with a weak D call TRBD1 (5 bases). The CDR3 is 16 residues long. V lost 6 bases, J lost 1 base, and 18 bases lay in between. From germline, CDR1 is MNHNS and CDR2 SASEGT. CDR3 in DNA: TGTGCCAGCAGCGAGATTCTGGGGGTCCGGAACACTGAAGCTTTCTTT. Protein product: CASSEILGVRNTEAFF.

This clonotype was counted only a few times. CDR3 loop: CASSLWVAGGFNEQYF. The CDR3 DNA follows: TGTGCCAGCAGTTTATGGGTGGCAGGGGGCTTCAACGAGCAGTACTTC. The V and J genes are TRBV28 and TRBJ2-7; 8 positions agree with TRBD1. With 0 bases clipped from V and 5 bases from J, the junction kept 9 bases outside the gene matches. CDR1 MDHEN and CDR2 SYDVKM come from the germline V gene. The CDR3 runs to 16 residues.

Concerning this clonotype: A much larger clonotype is one base distant, so this may be a read error. The chain links TRBV6-8 to TRBJ2-1, with 12 bases that match TRBD2. From germline, CDR1 is MNHGY and CDR2 SAAAGT. This CDR3 is built from 15 residues. Trimming took 7 bases from V and 6 from J; bases not matched to a gene: 7. Written as DNA, the CDR3 is TGTGCCAGCATTGTACTAGCGGGGGGTCTCAATGAGCAGTTCTTC. Its translation is CASIVLAGGLNEQFF.

Ten or more counts support this clonotype. The chain is built from TRBV6-1 and TRBJ2-7; D possibly corresponds to TRBD2 (5 bases). Germline V gives CDR1 MNHNS, CDR2 SASEGT. The V end lost 7 bases, the J end lost 1 base, and 8 bases lay between the germline ends. This CDR3 contains 12 residues. The CDR3 here is CASIDYSYEQYF. DNA for the CDR3: TGTGCCAGCATAGACTATTCCTACGAGCAGTACTTC.

This clonotype occurred a few times. V and J are TRBV3-1 and TRBJ1-4; D uncertain. The CDR3 length is 15 residues. Between the trimmed V and J ends, which lost 4 bases and 6 bases, there was a span of 15 bases. Germline V gene lookup returns CDR1 LGHDT and CDR2 YNNKEL (reference sequence). The CDR3 region is CASSPPFRGYEKLFF. The CDR3 region has the DNA TGTGCCAGCAGCCCTCCGTTTAGAGGATATGAAAAACTGTTTTTT.

This clonotype was counted between two and nine times. The V and J genes are TRBV27 and TRBJ1-3, with a weak D call TRBD1 (6 bases). This CDR3 is built from 15 residues. From germline, CDR1 is MNHEY and CDR2 SMNVEV (reference sequence). V was shortened by 5 bases and J by 2 bases, with 13 bases between the two germline ends. Written as DNA, the CDR3 is TGTGCCAGCAGTGAATTGGGGGCAGCTGGAAACACCATATATTTT. The encoded protein is CASSELGAAGNTIYF.

A few counts support this clonotype. A read error is possible here, since a much larger clone lies one base away. V is TRBV5-1 and J is TRBJ2-2; 7 bases match TRBD1. CDR3 length equals 15 residues. Per the germline V gene, CDR1 is SGHRS and CDR2 is YFSETQ. The CDR3 sequence is CAGSQGQANTGELFF. In nucleotides, the CDR3 is TGCGCCGGCAGCCAAGGACAGGCTAACACCGGGGAGCTGTTTTTT.

In its sample, this clonotype was seen a few times. The V gene is TRBV19, the J gene TRBJ1-1; 9 nucleotides agree with TRBD1. V was pared by 8 bases and J by 3 bases, with 10 bases of the junction left unmatched. CDR1 LNHDA and CDR2 SQIVND come from the germline V gene (reference sequence). This CDR3 has 15 residues. In nucleotides, the CDR3 is TGTGCCAGTCCCCCGACAGGGGGAATCGACACTGAAGCTTTCTTT. Protein: CASPPTGGIDTEAFF. The full variable domain, completed using reference TRBV19 and TRBJ1-1, is DGGITQSPKYLFRKEGQNVTLSCEQNLNHDAMYWYRQDPGQGLRLIYYSQIVNDFQKGDIAEGYSVSREKKESFPLTVTSAQKNPTAFYLCASPPTGGIDTEAFFGQGTRLTVV.